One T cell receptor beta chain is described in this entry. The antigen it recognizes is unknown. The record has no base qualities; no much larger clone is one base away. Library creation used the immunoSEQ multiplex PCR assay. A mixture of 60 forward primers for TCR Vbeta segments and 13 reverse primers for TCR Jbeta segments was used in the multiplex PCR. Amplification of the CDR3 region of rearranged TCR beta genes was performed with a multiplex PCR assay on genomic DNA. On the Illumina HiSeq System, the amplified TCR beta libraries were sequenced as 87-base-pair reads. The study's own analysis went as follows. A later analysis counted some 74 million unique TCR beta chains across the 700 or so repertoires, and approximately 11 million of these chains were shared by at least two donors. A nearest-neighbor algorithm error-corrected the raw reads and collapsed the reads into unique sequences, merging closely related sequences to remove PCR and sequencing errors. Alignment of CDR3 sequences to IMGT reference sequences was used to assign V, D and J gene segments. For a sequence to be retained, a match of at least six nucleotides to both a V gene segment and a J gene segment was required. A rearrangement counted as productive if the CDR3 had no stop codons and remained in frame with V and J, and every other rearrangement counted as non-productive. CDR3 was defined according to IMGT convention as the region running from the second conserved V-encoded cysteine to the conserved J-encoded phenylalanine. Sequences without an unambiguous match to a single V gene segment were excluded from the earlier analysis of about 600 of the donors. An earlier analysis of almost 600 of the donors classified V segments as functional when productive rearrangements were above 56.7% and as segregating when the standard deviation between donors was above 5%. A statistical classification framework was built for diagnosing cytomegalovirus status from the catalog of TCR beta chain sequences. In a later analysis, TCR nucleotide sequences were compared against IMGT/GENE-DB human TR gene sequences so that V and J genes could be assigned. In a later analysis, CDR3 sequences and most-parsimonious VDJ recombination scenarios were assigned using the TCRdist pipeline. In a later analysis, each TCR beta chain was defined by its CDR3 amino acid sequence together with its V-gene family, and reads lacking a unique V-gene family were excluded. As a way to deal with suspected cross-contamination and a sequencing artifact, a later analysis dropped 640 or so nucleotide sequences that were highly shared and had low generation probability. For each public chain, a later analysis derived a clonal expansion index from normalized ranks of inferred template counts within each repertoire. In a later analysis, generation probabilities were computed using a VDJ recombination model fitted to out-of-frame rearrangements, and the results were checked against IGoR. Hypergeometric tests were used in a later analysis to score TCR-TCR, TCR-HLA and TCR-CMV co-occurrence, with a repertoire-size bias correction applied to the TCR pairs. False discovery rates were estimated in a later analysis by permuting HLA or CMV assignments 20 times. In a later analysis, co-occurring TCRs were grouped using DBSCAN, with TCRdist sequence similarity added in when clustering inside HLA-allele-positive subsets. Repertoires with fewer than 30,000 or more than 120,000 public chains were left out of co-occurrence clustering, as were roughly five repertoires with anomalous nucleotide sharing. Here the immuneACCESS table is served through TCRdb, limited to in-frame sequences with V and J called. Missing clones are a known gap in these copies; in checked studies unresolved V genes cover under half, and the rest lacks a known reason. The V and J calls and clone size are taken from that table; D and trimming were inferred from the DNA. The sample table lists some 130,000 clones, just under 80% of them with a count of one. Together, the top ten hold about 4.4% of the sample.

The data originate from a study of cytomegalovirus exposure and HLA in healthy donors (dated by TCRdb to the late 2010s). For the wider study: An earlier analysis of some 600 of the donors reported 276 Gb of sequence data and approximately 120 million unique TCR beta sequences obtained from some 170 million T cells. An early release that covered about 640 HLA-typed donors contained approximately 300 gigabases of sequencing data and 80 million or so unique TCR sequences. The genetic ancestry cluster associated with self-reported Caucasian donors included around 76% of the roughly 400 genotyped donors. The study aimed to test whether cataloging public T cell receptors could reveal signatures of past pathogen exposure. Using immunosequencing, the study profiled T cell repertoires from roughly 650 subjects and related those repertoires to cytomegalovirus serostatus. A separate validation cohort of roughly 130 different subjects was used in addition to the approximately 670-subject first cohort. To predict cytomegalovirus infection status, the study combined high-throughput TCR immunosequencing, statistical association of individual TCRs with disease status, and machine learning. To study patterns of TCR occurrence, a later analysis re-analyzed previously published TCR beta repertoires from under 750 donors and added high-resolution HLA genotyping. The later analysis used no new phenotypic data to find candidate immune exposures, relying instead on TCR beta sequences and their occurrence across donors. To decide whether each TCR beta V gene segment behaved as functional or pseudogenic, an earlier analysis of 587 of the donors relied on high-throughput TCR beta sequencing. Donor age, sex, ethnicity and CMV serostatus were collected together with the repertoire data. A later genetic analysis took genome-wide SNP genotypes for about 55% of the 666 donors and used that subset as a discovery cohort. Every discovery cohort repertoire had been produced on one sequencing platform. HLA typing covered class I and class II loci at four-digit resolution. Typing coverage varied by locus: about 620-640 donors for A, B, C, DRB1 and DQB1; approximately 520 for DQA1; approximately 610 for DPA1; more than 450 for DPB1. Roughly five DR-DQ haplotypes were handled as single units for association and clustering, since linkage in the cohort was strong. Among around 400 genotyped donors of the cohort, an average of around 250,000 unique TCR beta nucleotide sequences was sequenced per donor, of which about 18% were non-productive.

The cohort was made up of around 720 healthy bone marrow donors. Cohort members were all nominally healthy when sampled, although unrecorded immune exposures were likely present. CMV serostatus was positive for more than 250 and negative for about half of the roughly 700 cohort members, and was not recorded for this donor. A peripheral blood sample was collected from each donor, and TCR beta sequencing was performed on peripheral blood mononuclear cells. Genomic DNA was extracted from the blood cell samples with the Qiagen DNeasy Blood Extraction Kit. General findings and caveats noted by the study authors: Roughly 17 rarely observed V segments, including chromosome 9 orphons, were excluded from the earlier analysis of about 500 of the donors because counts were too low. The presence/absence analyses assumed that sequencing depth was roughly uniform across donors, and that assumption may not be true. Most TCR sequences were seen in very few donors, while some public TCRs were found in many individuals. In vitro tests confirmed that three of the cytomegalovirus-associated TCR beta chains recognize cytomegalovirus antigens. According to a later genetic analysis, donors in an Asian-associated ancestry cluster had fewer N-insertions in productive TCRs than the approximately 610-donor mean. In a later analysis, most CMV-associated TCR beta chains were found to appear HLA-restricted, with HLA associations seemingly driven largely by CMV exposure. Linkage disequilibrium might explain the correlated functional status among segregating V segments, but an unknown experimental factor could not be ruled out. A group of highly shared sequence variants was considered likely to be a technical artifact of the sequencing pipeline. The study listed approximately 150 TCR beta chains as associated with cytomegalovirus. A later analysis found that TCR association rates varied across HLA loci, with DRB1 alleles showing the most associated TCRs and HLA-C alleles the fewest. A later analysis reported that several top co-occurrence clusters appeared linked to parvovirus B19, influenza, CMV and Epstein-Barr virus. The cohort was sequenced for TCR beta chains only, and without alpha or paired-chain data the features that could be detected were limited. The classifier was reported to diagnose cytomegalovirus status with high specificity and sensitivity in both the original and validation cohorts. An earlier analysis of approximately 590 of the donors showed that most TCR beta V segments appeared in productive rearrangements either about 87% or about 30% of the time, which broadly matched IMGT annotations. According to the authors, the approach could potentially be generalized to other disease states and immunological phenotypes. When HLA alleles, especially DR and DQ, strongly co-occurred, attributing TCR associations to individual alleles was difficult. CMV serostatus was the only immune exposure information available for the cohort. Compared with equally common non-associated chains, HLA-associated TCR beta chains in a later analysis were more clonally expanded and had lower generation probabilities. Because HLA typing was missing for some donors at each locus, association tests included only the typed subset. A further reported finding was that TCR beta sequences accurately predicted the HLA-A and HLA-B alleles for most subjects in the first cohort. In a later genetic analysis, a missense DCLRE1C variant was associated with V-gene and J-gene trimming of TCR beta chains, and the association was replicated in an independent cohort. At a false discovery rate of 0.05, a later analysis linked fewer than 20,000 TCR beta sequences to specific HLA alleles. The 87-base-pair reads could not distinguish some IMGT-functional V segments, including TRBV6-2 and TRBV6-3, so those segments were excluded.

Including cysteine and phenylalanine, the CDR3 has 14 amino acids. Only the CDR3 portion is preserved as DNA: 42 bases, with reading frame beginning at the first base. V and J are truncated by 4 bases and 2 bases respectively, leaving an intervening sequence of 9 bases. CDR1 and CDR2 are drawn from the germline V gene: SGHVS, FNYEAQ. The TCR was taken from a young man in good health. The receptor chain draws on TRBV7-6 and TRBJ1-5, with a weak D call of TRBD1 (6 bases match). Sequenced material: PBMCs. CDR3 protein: CASSSGAGNQPQHF. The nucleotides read TGTGCCAGCAGCTCAGGGGCAGGCAATCAGCCCCAGCATTTT.